This TCR beta chain was found in a study of T cells of healthy individuals. TCRdb itself ran the 5' RACE reads through MiXCR, one entry per CDR3 protein. The sample shows tens of thousands of distinct CDR3 sequences, around 15% of them seen only once. This clonotype occurred many times. CDR1 and CDR2 (germline): SNHLY, FYNNEI. With 4 bases clipped from V and 2 bases from J, the junction kept 7 bases outside the gene matches. The CDR3 has 16 amino acids. The chain links TRBV2 to TRBJ2-5; 10 bases line up with TRBD2. The clonotype was recovered from a human donor in good health. The CDR3: CASSAASGSSQETQYF. The CDR3 region has the DNA TGTGCCAGCAGTGCGGCTAGCGGGAGTTCTCAAGAGACCCAGTACTTC. Full variable domain (outside the CDR3, taken from reference TRBV2 and TRBJ2-5): EPEVTQTPSHQVTQMGQEVILRCVPISNHLYFYWYRQILGQKVEFLVSFYNNEISEKSEIFDDQFSVERPDGSNFTLKIRSTKLEDSAMYFCASSAASGSSQETQYFGPGTRLLVL.